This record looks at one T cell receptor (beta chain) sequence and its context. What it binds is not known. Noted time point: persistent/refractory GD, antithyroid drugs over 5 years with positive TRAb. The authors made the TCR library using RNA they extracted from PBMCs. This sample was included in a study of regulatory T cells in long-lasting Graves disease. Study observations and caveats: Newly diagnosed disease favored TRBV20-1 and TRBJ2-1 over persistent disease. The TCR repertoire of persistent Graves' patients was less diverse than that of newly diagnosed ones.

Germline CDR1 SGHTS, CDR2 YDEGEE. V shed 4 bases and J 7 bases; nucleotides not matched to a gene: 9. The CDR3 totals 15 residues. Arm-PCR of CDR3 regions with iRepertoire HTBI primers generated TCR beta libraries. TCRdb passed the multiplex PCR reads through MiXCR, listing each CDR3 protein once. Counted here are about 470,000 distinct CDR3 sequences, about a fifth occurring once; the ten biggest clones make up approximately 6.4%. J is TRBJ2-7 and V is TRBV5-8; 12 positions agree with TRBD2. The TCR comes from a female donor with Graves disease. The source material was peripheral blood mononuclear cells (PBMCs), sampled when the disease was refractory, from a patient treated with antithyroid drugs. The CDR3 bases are TGTGCCAGCAGCAAAGGACTAGCGGGGCTAGAGGAGCAGTACTTC. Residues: CASSKGLAGLEEQYF.